Shown below are 24 T cell receptor beta chains from a single sample sequenced in a study of T cell clonality in common variable immunodeficiency. TCRdb's table, derived via immunoSEQ multiplex PCR, lists solely in-frame clones and lacks some. Reported are tens of thousands of clones, none seen only once; the ten largest carry around 13%. Input material: peripheral blood mononuclear cells. These receptors were collected from a person between 18 and 75 years old in good health.

This clone was seen a few times. Read coverage stops 3 residues before the CDR3 terminus; the germline J gene supplies the remainder. V usage is TRBV11-1 and J usage is TRBJ2-5; either TRBD1 or TRBD2 may supply D (5 bases each). Germline lookup yields CDR1 SGHAT and CDR2 FQDESV (reference sequence). This CDR3 is 14 amino acids long. Trimming cost V 7 bases and J 3 bases, with 15 bases left between them. CDR3 residues: CASNSGQGEETQYF. The CDR3 DNA, read in part, is TGTGCCAGCAACTCTGGGCAGGGAGAAGAGACC.

This clone was recorded at least ten times. The read stops 3 residues short of the end of the CDR3; the missing end is completed from the germline J gene. This chain connects TRBV4-1 to TRBJ2-4; D is perhaps TRBD2 (6 bases). The germline CDR1 and CDR2 sequences are MGHRA and YSYEKL. The CDR3 totals 16 residues. V dropped 1 base and J dropped 0 bases, with 10 bases sitting between them. The DNA read from the CDR3 is TGCGCCAGCAGCCAAGTGGGGGGACTAGCCAAAAACATT. This codes for CASSQVGGLAKNI. The whole CDR3 region reads CASSQVGGLAKNIQYF.

This clone was recorded at least ten times. The CDR3 extends 3 residues past the end of the read, so its final part is completed from the germline J gene. The chain links TRBV19 to TRBJ1-6; 9 nucleotides agree with TRBD1. The CDR3 is made up of 13 amino acids. The trim removed 7 bases at V and 9 bases at J, leaving 4 bases unmatched. The germline gives CDR1 LNHDA, CDR2 SQIVND (reference sequence). The part of the CDR3 DNA that was read is TGTGCCAGTACCGGACAGGGGATTTCACCC. Protein product: CASTGQGISP. The complete CDR3 protein is CASTGQGISPLHF.

This clone occurred many times. With the read ending 3 residues before the CDR3 end, the germline J gene is used to fill in that end. V is TRBV20-1 and J is TRBJ2-2, with D perhaps given as TRBD1 or TRBD2 (5 bases each). Trimming removed 1 base at V and 8 bases at J, with 23 bases between. The length of the CDR3 is 17 residues. Germline CDR1 DFQATT, CDR2 SNEGSKA (reference sequence). The CDR3 DNA, read in part, is TGCAGTGCTAGAGTTACGAGGGGCGGTCTAGTAGGAGGGGAG. Encoded protein: CSARVTRGGLVGGE. The entire CDR3 protein reads CSARVTRGGLVGGELFF.

This clone came up many times. The read ends 3 residues early relative to the CDR3; the germline J gene fills the gap. V and J are TRBV20-1 and TRBJ2-1; D is possibly TRBD1 (6 bases). V was shortened by 6 bases and J by 7 bases, with 22 bases between the two germline ends. From germline, CDR1 is DFQATT and CDR2 SNEGSKA (reference sequence). The CDR3 covers 15 residues. CDR3 amino acids: CSAKGNQGMGNEQFF. CDR3 DNA (partial): TGCAGTGCCAAGGGAAATCAGGGGATGGGGAATGAG.

This clone was seen many times. The read ends 3 residues early relative to the CDR3; the germline J gene fills the gap. This chain uses TRBV7-3 with TRBJ2-2; maybe TRBD2 (5 bases). The CDR3 is 14 amino acids. Trimming took off 2 bases at V and 1 base at J, with 5 bases between the two ends. Per germline, CDR1 SGHTA and CDR2 FQGTGA. Incomplete CDR3 DNA: TGTGCCAGCAGCTTAGGACTGAACACCGGGGAG. Its protein is CASSLGLNTGE. The whole CDR3 protein is CASSLGLNTGELFF. Full variable domain (outside the CDR3, taken from reference TRBV7-3 and TRBJ2-2): GAGVSQTPSNKVTEKGKYVELRCDPISGHTALYWYRQSLGQGPEFLIYFQGTGAADDSGLPNDRFFAVRPEGSVSTLKIQRTERGDSAVYLCASSLGLNTGELFFGEGSRLTVL.

This clone was counted many times. The CDR3 is cut off 3 residues early in the read; its end comes from the germline J gene. The rearrangement uses TRBV5-1 and TRBJ2-5; TRBD2 matches 10 bases. Trimming at V came to 4 bases and at J to 5 bases, leaving 8 bases not matched to a gene. Germline V gene lookup returns CDR1 SGHRS and CDR2 YFSETQ. The CDR3 is 15 residues long. The CDR3 DNA, read in part, is TGCGCCAGCAGCCCGGGGACTAGCGAAGGGGAGACC. It is translated as CASSPGTSEGET. From start to end, the CDR3 is CASSPGTSEGETQYF.

This clone was counted at least ten times. From the germline J gene comes the end of the CDR3, since the read stops 3 residues before it. This rearrangement joins TRBV20-1 to TRBJ1-2; D is ambiguous. CDR3 length equals 12 residues. Germline loops: CDR1 DFQATT, CDR2 SNEGSKA (reference sequence). This CDR3 reads CSARAVAGGYTF. Partial CDR3 DNA: TGCAGTGCTAGAGCGGTTGCGGGAGGC.

This clone was observed many times. The read ends 3 residues shy of where the CDR3 ends; the end is completed using the germline J gene. The V and J genes are TRBV9 and TRBJ2-2, with 10 bases matching TRBD2. Germline V gene lookup returns CDR1 SGDLS and CDR2 YYNGEE. CDR3 size: 16 residues. V shed 4 bases, J shed 0 bases, and the junction held 3 bases outside the gene matches. The CDR3 bases that were read are TGTGCCAGCAGCTTTAGCGGGGGGTCGAACACCGGGGAG. Translated, it gives CASSFSGGSNTGE. The entire CDR3 protein is CASSFSGGSNTGELFF.

On this clone itself: The read finishes 3 residues shy of the CDR3 end, and the germline J gene is used to complete it. The chain employs TRBV7-2 and TRBJ2-2; no reliable D call. Germline values: CDR1 SGHTA, CDR2 FQGNSA. V was trimmed by 5 bases and J by 2 bases, leaving 3 bases between them. The CDR3 runs to 12 residues. The CDR3 bases that were read are TGTGCCAGCAGCCATAACACCGGGGAG. Translated, it gives CASSHNTGE. The complete CDR3 sequence is CASSHNTGELFF.

The table lists this clone with many counts. Read data end 3 residues before the CDR3 end; the end is taken from the germline J gene. The chain recombines TRBV6-4 with TRBJ2-1, with 11 nucleotides matching TRBD2. CDR1 MRHNA and CDR2 SNTAGT come from the germline V gene. CDR3 size: 16 residues. Trimming removed 4 bases from V and 6 bases from J; junction bases left unmatched: 8. Here the CDR3 reads CASSASTSGGGNEQFF. CDR3 bases read: TGTGCCAGCAGTGCGTCAACTAGCGGGGGTGGCAATGAG.

This clone was observed at least ten times. The read comes to an end 3 residues before the CDR3 does, leaving the germline J gene to fill in the end. The chain joins TRBV19 to TRBJ1-2; TRBD1 agrees at 9 bases. The CDR3 sequence is 15 residues long. CDR1 and CDR2 (germline): LNHDA, SQIVND (reference sequence). Trimming at V came to 5 bases and at J to 7 bases, leaving 11 bases not matched to a gene. Incomplete CDR3 DNA: TGTGCCAGTAGTCTCCAAGGGACAGGGAGCGGTGGC. Its translation: CASSLQGTGSGG. The entire CDR3 reads CASSLQGTGSGGYTF.

This clone was seen repeatedly, ten times or more. The read halts 3 residues ahead of the CDR3 end, with the missing end drawn from the germline J gene. The genes are TRBV6-4 and TRBJ2-1; 9 positions match TRBD1. V lost 0 bases, J lost 8 bases, and 5 bases stayed unmatched. Germline values: CDR1 MRHNA, CDR2 SNTAGT. The CDR3 contains 15 residues. The sequenced part of the CDR3 DNA is TGTGCCAGCAGTGACTCACAGGGGGCGGGGGATGAG. This gives the protein CASSDSQGAGDE. The whole CDR3 protein reads CASSDSQGAGDEQFF.

This clone was found many times. The sequence runs out 3 residues before the end of the CDR3; the remainder is reconstructed from the germline J gene. This rearrangement joins TRBV18 to TRBJ2-7; the match to TRBD1 covers 7 bases. V lost 6 bases and J lost 3; bases outside the gene matches: 5. The CDR3 is 13 amino acids. The germline V gene encodes CDR1 KGHSH and CDR2 LQKENI. The CDR3 loop is CASSPGTDYEQYF. CDR3 bases read: TGTGCCAGCTCCCCTGGGACAGACTACGAG.

In its sample, this clone was seen a few times. The read comes to an end 3 residues before the CDR3 does, leaving the germline J gene to fill in the end. The V and J genes are TRBV29-1 and TRBJ1-6, with no clear D. This CDR3 spans 12 amino acids. V lost 3 bases to trimming and J lost 9 bases, with 9 bases between them. Germline V lookup: CDR1 SQVTM, CDR2 ANQGSEA. CDR3 DNA (partial): TGCAGCGTTGAGCAGATACCTTCACCC. Translated, it gives CSVEQIPSP. The entire CDR3 protein is CSVEQIPSPLHF.

In this sample, this clone turned up a few times. The read ends 3 residues early relative to the CDR3; the germline J gene fills the gap. The chain combines TRBV19 with TRBJ1-1, with D maybe TRBD1 (5 bases). Trimming took off 5 bases at V and 1 base at J, with 23 bases between the two ends. This CDR3 has 18 residues. In germline, CDR1 is LNHDA, CDR2 SQIVND (reference sequence). The CDR3 bases that were read are TGTGCCAGTAGTTGGGGGGAGAGGATCAGGTCCCCGAACACTGAA. This translates into CASSWGERIRSPNTE. The whole CDR3 protein is CASSWGERIRSPNTEAFF.

This clone occurred a few times. Read data end 3 residues before the CDR3 end; the end is taken from the germline J gene. The rearrangement joins TRBV6-4 to TRBJ2-3; possibly TRBD1 for D (5 bases). Germline V gene data show CDR1 as MRHNA and CDR2 as SNTAGT. Deletions cut 0 bases from V and 6 bases from J, with 16 bases between. CDR3 size: 16 residues. The covered CDR3 bases are TGTGCCAGCAGTGACTCAAAAGGGCAGGGATCCGATACG. This translates into CASSDSKGQGSDT. The whole CDR3 region reads CASSDSKGQGSDTQYF.

This clone was seen ten or more times. The read gets to within 3 residues of the CDR3 end, and the germline J gene fills in the rest. The chain links TRBV29-1 to TRBJ2-7; D perhaps matches TRBD1 (6 bases). The CDR3 loop spans 12 amino acids. V was clipped by 2 bases and J by 4 bases, with 9 bases between them. CDR1 and CDR2 from the germline V gene are SQVTM and ANQGSEA. The CDR3 spells CSVETGMYEQYF. CDR3 DNA, as far as it was read: TGCAGCGTTGAAACAGGGATGTACGAG.

This clone occurred many times. The read stops 3 residues short of the end of the CDR3; the missing end is completed from the germline J gene. The chain recombines TRBV19 with TRBJ2-5, with 10 bases matching TRBD2. The CDR3 contains 15 residues. Germline V gene sequence: CDR1 LNHDA, CDR2 SQIVND (reference sequence). Unmatched junction bases numbered 11, after V lost 9 bases and J lost 4 bases. This CDR3 reads CASGTGLAYVETQYF. Partial CDR3 DNA: TGTGCCAGCGGGACGGGACTAGCGTATGTAGAGACC. Complete variable domain (other parts from reference TRBV19 and TRBJ2-5): DGGITQSPKYLFRKEGQNVTLSCEQNLNHDAMYWYRQDPGQGLRLIYYSQIVNDFQKGDIAEGYSVSREKKESFPLTVTSAQKNPTAFYLCASGTGLAYVETQYFGPGTRLLVL.

By sample share, this clone is large. From the germline J gene comes the end of the CDR3, since the read stops 3 residues before it. V usage is TRBV6-2 or TRBV6-3 and J usage is TRBJ2-3, with TRBD2 matching over 9 bases. V shed 2 bases and J 2 bases; nucleotides not matched to a gene: 5. Germline V gene data show CDR1 as MNHEY and CDR2 as SVGEGT. There are 16 residues in the CDR3. CDR3 amino acids: CASSYPSGAFTDTQYF. The DNA read from the CDR3 is TGTGCCAGCAGTTACCCTAGCGGGGCATTCACAGATACG.

This clone has a count of ten or more. The missing CDR3 end, 3 residues past where the read stops, is filled in from the germline J gene. This chain joins TRBV9 and TRBJ1-1; no clear D gene. Trimming shortened V by 0 bases and J by 1 base, and 7 bases separated the two germline ends. Germline V gives CDR1 SGDLS, CDR2 YYNGEE. CDR3 length equals 14 residues. CDR3 region: CASSVDRGNTEAFF. Incomplete CDR3 DNA: TGTGCCAGCAGCGTAGATCGGGGGAACACTGAA.

This clone came up many times. The read is 3 residues too short to cover the CDR3 end, so that end is filled in from the germline J gene. The chain joins TRBV20-1 to TRBJ2-7, with 8 bases fitting TRBD2. The CDR3 consists of 14 residues. After removal of 3 bases from V and 1 base from J, the junction contained 5 bases not matched to a gene. Germline CDR1 reads DFQATT; CDR2 reads SNEGSKA (reference sequence). The CDR3 loop reads CSARRGDRSYEQYF. CDR3 DNA (partial): TGCAGTGCTAGGCGGGGGGACCGTTCCTACGAG.

This clone was detected ten times or more. The CDR3 end is not reached by the read, which stops 3 residues before it; the germline J gene fills it in. The chain recombines TRBV18 with TRBJ1-4; D ambiguous. Trimming took 3 bases from V and 0 from J, leaving 14 bases between them. The CDR3 runs to 17 residues. The germline V gene has CDR1 KGHSH and CDR2 LQKENI. Incomplete CDR3 DNA: TGTGCCAGCTCACCCAAGCCGGTTCAGGCAACTAATGAAAAA. As protein: CASSPKPVQATNEK. The CDR3, in full, reads CASSPKPVQATNEKLFF.

This clone was seen many times. The CDR3 extends 3 residues past the end of the read, so its final part is completed from the germline J gene. The chain combines TRBV7-6 with TRBJ2-1, with D uncertain. Germline V gene sequence: CDR1 SGHVS, CDR2 FNYEAQ. Trimming took off 3 bases at V and 6 bases at J, with 9 bases between the two ends. The CDR3 has 13 residues. The CDR3 here is CASSFRRLNEQFF. The CDR3 bases that were read are TGTGCCAGCAGCTTTCGAAGACTCAATGAG.